Shown below are 16 T cell receptor beta chains from a single sample sequenced in a study of blood T cell repertoires in COVID-19 (dated by TCRdb to about 2020). Libraries were made using the immunoSEQ multiplex PCR assay. Not all clones reach the TCRdb copy of this immuneACCESS table, which keeps in-frame sequences only. Checked studies attribute under half of the gap to unresolved V genes and leave the rest unexplained. In this sample the table shows 250,000 to 350,000 clones, around 85% of which occur a single time. Roughly 1.5% of the sample belongs to the ten largest clones. The sample taken for sequencing was peripheral blood. The receptors originated from a human donor with COVID-19, enrolled during active disease. The donor label of this sample is uncertain.

This chain links TRBV9 with TRBJ2-1; TRBD2 is a possible D gene (7 bases). From germline, CDR1 is SGDLS and CDR2 YYNGEE. The CDR3 length is 15 residues. Trimming pared 3 bases from V and 10 bases from J, leaving 20 bases between. The DNA for the CDR3 is TGTGCCAGCAGCGAGACGGGGGGCCGCTCGGCGGAGCAGTTCTTC. Amino acids: CASSETGGRSAEQFF. Filled out from reference TRBV9 and TRBJ2-1, the complete variable domain reads DSGVTQTPKHLITATGQRVTLRCSPRSGDLSVYWYQQSLDQGLQFLIQYYNGEERAKGNILERFSAQQFPDLHSELNLSSLELGDSALYFCASSETGGRSAEQFFGPGTRLTVL.

The CDR3 region has the DNA TGTGCCTGGAGTGCGACGGACAGGGGGGACACTGAAGCTTTCTTT. This translates into CAWSATDRGDTEAFF. This sequence joins TRBV30 and TRBJ1-1; 10 bases line up with TRBD1. V lost 1 base, J lost 3 bases, and 5 bases stayed unmatched. Per germline, CDR1 GTSNPN and CDR2 SVGIG (reference sequence). This CDR3 spans 15 amino acids.

J is TRBJ2-7 and V is TRBV7-9; 7 nucleotides line up with TRBD2. V shed 4 bases and J 2 bases; nucleotides not matched to a gene: 11. The CDR3 length is 16 residues. Germline assignment: CDR1 SEHNR and CDR2 FQNEAQ (reference sequence). In nucleotides, the CDR3 is TGTGCCAGCAGCTCCGCCGGCGGGGGTTGGACCTACGAGCAGTACTTC. Translating gives CASSSAGGGWTYEQYF.

The V and J genes are TRBV7-2 and TRBJ1-5, with a tentative D call TRBD1 (6 bases). Germline-derived CDR1 and CDR2 are SGHTA and FQGNSA. This CDR3 contains 14 residues. The V end lost 5 bases, the J end lost 7 bases, and 15 bases lay between the germline ends. CDR3 in amino acids: CASSPPGANQPQHF. Here the CDR3 DNA reads TGTGCCAGCAGCCCCCCAGGGGCGAACCAGCCCCAGCATTTT.

The gene calls are TRBV19 and TRBJ1-4; tentative D call: TRBD1 (6 bases). Germline loops: CDR1 LNHDA, CDR2 SQIVND (reference sequence). This CDR3 spans 15 amino acids. V lost 3 bases to trimming and J lost 6 bases, with 14 bases between them. CDR3 in DNA: TGTGCCAGTAGTATCCCTAGAGGACAGTATGAAAAACTGTTTTTT. This sequence encodes CASSIPRGQYEKLFF.

The V call is TRBV30, the J call TRBJ2-7; 10 bases align to TRBD1. CDR1 GTSNPN and CDR2 SVGIG come from the germline V gene (reference sequence). Losses at the gene ends were 1 base for V and 5 bases for J; bases not matched to a gene: 11. The CDR3 loop spans 16 amino acids. CDR3: CAWSAPGTGVFHEQYF. The CDR3 DNA is TGTGCCTGGAGTGCTCCCGGGACAGGGGTGTTCCACGAGCAGTACTTC.

The chain employs TRBV7-9 and TRBJ2-5, with 8 bases that match TRBD1. The trim removed 4 bases at V and 1 base at J, leaving 2 bases unmatched. In germline, CDR1 is SEHNR, CDR2 FQNEAQ (reference sequence). This CDR3 comprises 14 residues. The CDR3, as DNA: TGTGCCAGCAGCTACGGGACAGGCCAAGAGACCCAGTACTTC. Residues: CASSYGTGQETQYF.

The gene calls are TRBV28 and TRBJ1-5; no definite D call. Germline CDR1 reads MDHEN; CDR2 reads SYDVKM. Trimming cost V 1 base and J 4 bases, with 14 bases left between them. This CDR3 is built from 16 residues. The CDR3 nucleotides are TGTGCCAGCAGTTTATCTGGGAGCCGGGCGAATCAGCCCCAGCATTTT. This translates into CASSLSGSRANQPQHF.

V is TRBV5-1 and J is TRBJ1-4; 7 bases align to TRBD1. CDR1 SGHRS and CDR2 YFSETQ come from the germline V gene. The CDR3 is 15 residues long. J lost 7 bases, V lost 4 bases, and 10 bases had no gene match. The CDR3 DNA follows: TGCGCCAGCAGCCCCCGGGACAGCGGACGTGAAAAACTGTTTTTT. Protein: CASSPRDSGREKLFF.

The rearrangement uses TRBV3-1 (or the pseudogene TRBV3-2) and TRBJ1-2; no reliable D call. The CDR3 spans 13 residues. Looked up from germline, CDR1 is LGHDT and CDR2 is YNNKEL (reference sequence). The V end was cut by 1 base, the J end by 3 bases, with 6 bases between. CDR3 sequence: CASSQGADYGYTF. The CDR3 coding sequence is TGTGCCAGCAGCCAAGGGGCAGACTATGGCTACACCTTC.

The CDR3: CASSTLAGTDTQYF. As DNA, the CDR3 is TGTGCCAGCAGCACACTAGCAGGGACAGATACGCAGTATTTT. The chain carries TRBV7-3 and TRBJ2-3, with a possible D match to TRBD2 (6 bases). Germline V gene lookup returns CDR1 SGHTA and CDR2 FQGTGA. V was clipped by 5 bases and J by 3 bases, with 12 bases between them. The CDR3 is 14 residues long.

The CDR3 DNA is TGTGCCAGCAGCCCTATAGGGGAGAACACTGAAGCTTTCTTT. Protein: CASSPIGENTEAFF. The chain links TRBV7-9 to TRBJ1-1; TRBD1 is a possible D gene (5 bases). V was shortened by 5 bases and J by 1 base, with 11 bases between the two germline ends. Germline V gene lookup returns CDR1 SEHNR and CDR2 FQNEAQ (reference sequence). This CDR3 is built from 14 residues.

CDR3 in DNA: TGTGCCAGCAGCTTTCTAGCGGAAGAGACCCAGTACTTC. Its translation is CASSFLAEETQYF. The rearrangement uses TRBV7-8 and TRBJ2-5, with 7 positions matching TRBD2. The CDR3 length is 13 residues. V gave up 3 bases and J gave up 3 bases; unmatched junction bases: 1. CDR1 is SGHVS, CDR2 FQNEAQ, per germline.

This clone was found once. The V gene is TRBV6-1, the J gene TRBJ2-1; TRBD2 is a possible D gene (6 bases). The CDR3 contains 13 residues. Trimming stripped 1 base from V and 7 bases from J, with 8 bases between. CDR1 is MNHNS and CDR2 is SASEGT in the germline V gene. In DNA form, the CDR3 reads TGTGCCAGCAGTGAAGGGAGGGTGAATGAGCAGTTCTTC. This gives the protein CASSEGRVNEQFF.

The chain couples TRBV19 to TRBJ1-6; TRBD1 is a possible D gene (6 bases). The V and J ends lost 5 bases and 4 bases respectively, with 12 bases between them. The CDR3 loop spans 15 amino acids. The germline CDR1 and CDR2 sequences are LNHDA and SQIVND (reference sequence). This chain's CDR3 is CASSVDSRYNSPLHF. The CDR3 DNA sequence: TGTGCCAGTAGTGTGGACAGCAGGTATAATTCACCCCTCCACTTT.

This sequence joins TRBV7-9 and TRBJ1-1, with TRBD1 as a possible D gene (5 bases). The CDR3 has 15 residues. The germline gives CDR1 SEHNR, CDR2 FQNEAQ (reference sequence). V was trimmed by 4 bases and J by 3 bases, leaving 15 bases between them. The CDR3 loop reads CASSSPAGKDTEAFF. In DNA, the CDR3 is TGTGCCAGCAGCTCGCCCGCAGGGAAGGACACTGAAGCTTTCTTT. The full variable domain, its missing parts supplied by reference TRBV7-9 and TRBJ1-1, is DTGVSQNPRHKITKRGQNVTFRCDPISEHNRLYWYRQTLGQGPEFLTYFQNEAQLEKSRLLSDRFSAERPKGSFSTLEIQRTEQGDSAMYLCASSSPAGKDTEAFFGQGTRLTVV.